This TCR beta chain was documented in a study of cytomegalovirus exposure and HLA in healthy donors. Findings of the study overall: In vitro testing confirmed a few CMV-associated chains as specific for CMV antigens. In an earlier analysis, in around 590 donors, most V segments appeared productive either ~90% or ~30% of the time. Rare sequences made up most TCRs, while some public TCRs were found in many donors.

With regard to this clone: Its antigen is unidentified.

The PCR had 60 Vbeta and 13 Jbeta primers. Some clones are missing from TCRdb's copy, which holds only in-frame ones; the method was immunoSEQ multiplex PCR. The repertoire has about 270,000 clones, about nine tenths of them found once; the top ten carry roughly 4%. Germline trimming cut 5 bases from V and 4 bases from J; bases unmatched to any gene: 7. Per germline, CDR1 MNHEY and CDR2 SMNVEV (reference sequence). The CDR3 loop spans 14 amino acids. The chain links TRBV27 to TRBJ2-7, with 8 bases that match TRBD1. The TCR comes from a man in his forties in good health and CMV-seropositive. Sequencing was done on a sample of PBMCs. In DNA, the CDR3 is TGTGCCAGCAGTCCGCGGACAGGGCCTTACGAGCAGTACTTC. Its translation is CASSPRTGPYEQYF.